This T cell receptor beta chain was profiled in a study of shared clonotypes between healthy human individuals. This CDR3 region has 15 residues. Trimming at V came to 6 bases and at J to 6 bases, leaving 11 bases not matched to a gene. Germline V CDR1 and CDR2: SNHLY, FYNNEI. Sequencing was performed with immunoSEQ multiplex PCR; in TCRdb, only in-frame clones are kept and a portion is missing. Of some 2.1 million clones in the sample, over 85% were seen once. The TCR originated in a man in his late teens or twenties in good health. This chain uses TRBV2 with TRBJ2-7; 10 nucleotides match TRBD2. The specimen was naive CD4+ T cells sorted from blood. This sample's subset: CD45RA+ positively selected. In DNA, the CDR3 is TGTGCCAGCAGATCCACCGGGACTAGCGTTTCCGAGCAGTACTTC. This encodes CASRSTGTSVSEQYF.